These 26 T cell receptor beta chains share one sample of origin, sequenced in a study of cytomegalovirus exposure and HLA in healthy donors. Measured with immunoSEQ multiplex PCR; TCRdb has only the in-frame clones, and not every one. The sample yields about 180,000 clones, approximately 86% seen once. The sequencing input was PBMCs. The receptors were gathered from a man younger than 35 in good health and CMV-seropositive.

The sample holds a few counts of this clone. The chain joins TRBV11-2 to TRBJ1-1; D unresolved. The CDR3 runs 15 residues. Germline CDR1 SGHAT, CDR2 FQNNGV. Trimming took 1 base from V and 4 from J, leaving 13 bases between them. The CDR3 DNA reads TGTGCCAGCAGCTTAGTGTCCGCGGAAGGCACTGAAGCTTTCTTT. Translated, it gives CASSLVSAEGTEAFF.

This rearrangement joins TRBV4-1 to TRBJ2-3; tentative D call: TRBD2 (6 bases). V lost 4 bases and J 7 bases, leaving 15 bases between the germline ends. The CDR3 loop spans 14 amino acids. Germline values: CDR1 MGHRA, CDR2 YSYEKL. The CDR3 region is CASSLFWGVNTQYF. As DNA, the CDR3 is TGCGCCAGCAGCCTCTTCTGGGGGGTGAATACGCAGTATTTT.

In DNA, the CDR3 is TGTGCCACTACCGGGAGGAGCTCCTACGAGCAGTACTTC. This sequence encodes CATTGRSSYEQYF. The rearrangement links TRBV19 to TRBJ2-7; 7 positions agree with TRBD2. CDR3 size: 13 residues. The J segment lost 0 bases and the V segment lost 10 bases, leaving 6 bases of the junction unmatched. Germline lookup yields CDR1 LNHDA and CDR2 SQIVND (reference sequence).

The V and J genes are TRBV6-1 and TRBJ1-1; possible D gene TRBD1, 6 bases. In germline, CDR1 is MNHNS, CDR2 SASEGT. V shed 5 bases and J shed 1 base, with 14 bases lying between them. The CDR3 totals 15 residues. The CDR3 nucleotides read TGTGCCAGCAGTATACAACCACAGGGGAACACTGAAGCTTTCTTT. It codes for CASSIQPQGNTEAFF.

This clone came up a few times. This chain joins TRBV12-5 and TRBJ2-3; D is uncertain. Germline CDR1 LGHNT, CDR2 FRNRAP. This CDR3 is built from 17 residues. Trimming pared 5 bases from V and 0 bases from J, leaving 18 bases between. The CDR3 loop reads CASGHPSATSSTDTQYF. CDR3 DNA sequence: TGTGCTAGTGGTCACCCCTCCGCCACTTCTAGCACAGATACGCAGTATTTT.

The chain uses TRBV4-1 and TRBJ2-7; possibly TRBD2 for D (5 bases). The V gene's germline CDR1 is MGHRA and CDR2 YSYEKL. The CDR3 extends over 15 amino acids. V shed 3 bases and J shed 1 base, with 13 bases lying between them. This CDR3 reads CASSHRGGLSYEQYF. CDR3 nucleotide sequence: TGCGCCAGCAGCCATCGCGGAGGACTGTCCTACGAGCAGTACTTC.

The rearrangement uses TRBV4-1 and TRBJ2-2; D may be TRBD1 (5 bases). CDR1 is MGHRA and CDR2 is YSYEKL in the germline V gene. This CDR3 has 16 residues. The ends were cut back, 3 bases at V and 6 bases at J, with 17 bases in the middle. CDR3: CASSQGLARGPGELFF. The CDR3 DNA follows: TGCGCCAGCAGCCAGGGGTTAGCAAGGGGTCCCGGGGAGCTGTTTTTT.

The CDR3: CSVATASSGNTIYF. CDR3 sequence (DNA): TGCAGCGTCGCTACAGCCAGCTCTGGAAACACCATATATTTT. The chain carries TRBV29-1 and TRBJ1-3; no definite D call. The germline V gene encodes CDR1 SQVTM and CDR2 ANQGSEA. Between the trimmed V and J ends, which lost 6 bases and 0 bases, there was a span of 12 bases. CDR3 length equals 14 residues.

The rearrangement uses TRBV6-5 and TRBJ1-5, with 8 bases fitting TRBD1. Trimming removed 6 bases from V and 3 bases from J; junction bases left unmatched: 4. Per the germline V gene, CDR1 is MNHEY and CDR2 is SVGAGI. This CDR3 is 14 amino acids long. The CDR3 reads CASRDRGPNQPQHF. The CDR3 DNA reads TGTGCCAGCAGAGACAGGGGACCCAATCAGCCCCAGCATTTT.

This chain connects TRBV4-3 to TRBJ2-7; a possible D gene is TRBD1 (5 bases). Trimming left V 0 bases short and J 4 bases short, with 10 bases between. The CDR3 runs to 14 residues. Germline loops: CDR1 LGHNA, CDR2 YSLEER. CDR3 sequence (DNA): TGCGCCAGCAGCCAAGATTCGGCAGGGTACGAGCAGTACTTC. This encodes CASSQDSAGYEQYF.

The rearrangement joins TRBV4-3 to TRBJ2-7; TRBD2 aligns across 8 bases. CDR1 is LGHNA, CDR2 YSLEER, per germline. This CDR3 has 16 residues. The ends lost 0 bases at V and 2 bases at J; junction bases unmatched: 6. The CDR3 spells CASSQDRAGATYEQYF. The CDR3 DNA sequence: TGCGCCAGCAGCCAAGATAGAGCGGGGGCAACCTACGAGCAGTACTTC.

CDR3 amino acids: CASGESGANVLTF. In nucleotides, the CDR3 is TGTGCCAGTGGAGAGTCTGGGGCCAACGTCCTGACTTTC. The chain uses TRBV2 and TRBJ2-6; no clear D gene. Germline V lookup: CDR1 SNHLY, CDR2 FYNNEI. V lost 9 bases to trimming and J lost 1 base, with 7 bases between them. The CDR3 extends over 13 amino acids.

The V call is TRBV7-9, the J call TRBJ1-1; no clear D. This CDR3 contains 14 residues. Deletions cut 5 bases from V and 1 base from J, with 11 bases between. Germline CDR1 and CDR2: SEHNR and FQNEAQ (reference sequence). CDR3 DNA: TGTGCCAGCAGCCCCCCTTCGGGGAACACTGAAGCTTTCTTT. The encoded protein is CASSPPSGNTEAFF.

This clone was found a few times. The chain employs TRBV2 and TRBJ1-5; 7 bases line up with TRBD1. This CDR3 is built from 12 residues. V shed 6 bases and J 4 bases; nucleotides not matched to a gene: 0. Germline V lookup: CDR1 SNHLY, CDR2 FYNNEI. CDR3 sequence (DNA): TGTGCCAGCAGACAGGGGAATCAGCCCCAGCATTTT. The encoded protein is CASRQGNQPQHF. The variable domain in full, completed from reference TRBV2 and TRBJ1-5, reads EPEVTQTPSHQVTQMGQEVILRCVPISNHLYFYWYRQILGQKVEFLVSFYNNEISEKSEIFDDQFSVERPDGSNFTLKIRSTKLEDSAMYFCASRQGNQPQHFGDGTRLSIL.

This clone was seen once. The gene calls are TRBV7-2 and TRBJ2-1; D may be TRBD2 (6 bases). This CDR3 is 15 amino acids long. The ends were cut back, 4 bases at V and 1 base at J, with 11 bases in the middle. The germline gives CDR1 SGHTA, CDR2 FQGNSA. The CDR3: CASSSLAASYNEQFF. CDR3 coding DNA: TGTGCCAGCAGCTCACTAGCTGCGTCCTACAATGAGCAGTTCTTC.

The chain recombines TRBV5-1 with TRBJ2-3, with D perhaps TRBD1 (5 bases). Germline CDR1 reads SGHRS; CDR2 reads YFSETQ. The CDR3 sequence is 13 residues long. With 5 bases removed from V and 1 base from J, the gap between germline ends came to 8 bases. CDR3 amino acids: CASRPQGTDTQYF. In DNA form, the CDR3 reads TGCGCCAGCAGACCACAGGGCACAGATACGCAGTATTTT.

V usage is TRBV7-9 and J usage is TRBJ1-2; 10 bases line up with TRBD1. Germline loops: CDR1 SEHNR, CDR2 FQNEAQ (reference sequence). Germline trimming cut 1 base from V and 7 bases from J; bases unmatched to any gene: 6. The length of the CDR3 is 15 residues. The CDR3 nucleotides read TGTGCCAGCAGCTTAGGAGGGACAGGGGTTCGTGGCTACACCTTC. Its protein product is CASSLGGTGVRGYTF.

The chain links TRBV28 to TRBJ1-2, with 9 bases that match TRBD1. CDR1 and CDR2 (germline): MDHEN, SYDVKM. The CDR3 runs to 14 residues. V was clipped by 4 bases and J by 5 bases; unmatched bases: 5. CDR3 nucleotides: TGTGCCAGCAGTTATAGGGACAGGGCTTATGGCTACACCTTC. This translates into CASSYRDRAYGYTF.

The CDR3: CASSFTGAAYEQYF. In DNA, the CDR3 is TGTGCCAGCAGCTTCACAGGGGCCGCCTACGAGCAGTACTTC. The chain uses TRBV5-8 and TRBJ2-7; 7 bases match TRBD1. The junction had 4 bases not matched to a gene; V was cut back by 2 bases and J by 2 bases. This CDR3 comprises 14 residues. Germline-derived CDR1 and CDR2 are SGHTS and YDEGEE.

The V and J genes are TRBV7-9 and TRBJ1-1, with D perhaps TRBD1 (5 bases). The CDR3 consists of 15 residues. The V and J ends lost 5 bases and 4 bases respectively, with 17 bases between them. Per the germline V gene, CDR1 is SEHNR and CDR2 is FQNEAQ (reference sequence). This CDR3 is CASSPLPGGSTEAFF. The CDR3 nucleotides read TGTGCCAGCAGCCCACTCCCCGGGGGGAGCACTGAAGCTTTCTTT.

The table lists this clone with a few counts. Other DNA sequences in this sample translate to the same CDR3. This chain uses TRBV13 with TRBJ2-1; TRBD2 matches at 10 bases. The germline V gene encodes CDR1 PRHDT and CDR2 FYEKMQ (reference sequence). CDR3 length equals 14 residues. Germline trimming cut 5 bases from V and 4 bases from J; bases unmatched to any gene: 2. CDR3: CASSRTSGYNEQFF. As DNA, the CDR3 is TGTGCCAGCAGCCGGACTAGCGGTTACAATGAGCAGTTCTTC.

The chain couples TRBV6-6 to TRBJ2-7; 7 bases fit TRBD2. V lost 6 bases and J lost 2; bases outside the gene matches: 7. Germline values: CDR1 MNHNY, CDR2 SVGAGI (reference sequence). The CDR3 is made up of 14 amino acids. The CDR3 bases are TGTGCCAGCAGAGCAGCGGGGAATCCCTACGAGCAGTACTTC. This translates into CASRAAGNPYEQYF.

This rearrangement joins TRBV5-4 to TRBJ1-2; 11 nucleotides align to TRBD1. The trim removed 4 bases at V and 8 bases at J, leaving 10 bases unmatched. CDR1 and CDR2 (germline): SGHNT, YYREEE (reference sequence). The CDR3 runs 15 residues. CDR3 coding DNA: TGTGCCAGCAGCGCCGGGACAGGGGGTATTGGGGGCTACACCTTC. Its protein is CASSAGTGGIGGYTF.

The CDR3 protein is CASSPRQTGGYGYTF. The DNA for the CDR3 is TGCGCCAGCAGCCCAAGACAGACAGGGGGATATGGCTACACCTTC. The chain combines TRBV4-3 with TRBJ1-2; TRBD1 matches at 9 bases. Looked up from germline, CDR1 is LGHNA and CDR2 is YSLEER. Trimming cost V 4 bases and J 5 bases; bases outside gene matches: 8. The CDR3 loop spans 15 amino acids.

This clone was picked up one time. The chain carries TRBV5-6 and TRBJ2-7; 8 positions agree with TRBD1. This CDR3 region has 14 residues. V lost 4 bases to trimming and J lost 2 bases; unmatched junction nucleotides: 5. Looked up from germline, CDR1 is SGHDT and CDR2 is YYEEEE. CDR3 residues: CASSQGTGPYEQYF. CDR3 coding DNA: TGTGCCAGCAGCCAGGGGACAGGTCCCTACGAGCAGTACTTC.

The rearrangement joins TRBV29-1 to TRBJ1-1; 7 bases match TRBD1. V lost 6 bases and J lost 4; bases outside the gene matches: 8. Germline CDR1 SQVTM, CDR2 ANQGSEA. The CDR3 consists of 13 residues. The DNA for the CDR3 is TGCAGCGTACCAAACAGGGGTCTCACTGAAGCTTTCTTT. This encodes CSVPNRGLTEAFF. The full variable domain, rest sourced from reference TRBV29-1 and TRBJ1-1, is SAVISQKPSRDICQRGTSLTIQCQVDSQVTMMFWYRQQPGQSLTLIATANQGSEATYESGFVIDKFPISRPNLTFSTLTVSNMSPEDSSIYLCSVPNRGLTEAFFGQGTRLTVV.